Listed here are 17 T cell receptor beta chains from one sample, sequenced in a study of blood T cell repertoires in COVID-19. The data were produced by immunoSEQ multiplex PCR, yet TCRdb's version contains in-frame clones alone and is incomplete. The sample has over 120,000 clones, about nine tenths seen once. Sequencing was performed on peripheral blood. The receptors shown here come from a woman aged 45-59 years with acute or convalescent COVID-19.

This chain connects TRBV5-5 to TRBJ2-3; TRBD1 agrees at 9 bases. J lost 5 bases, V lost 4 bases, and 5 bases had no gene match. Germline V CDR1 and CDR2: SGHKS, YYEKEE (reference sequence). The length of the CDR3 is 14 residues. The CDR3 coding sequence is TGTGCCAGCAGCCGTGGGACAGGGTTAGATACGCAGTATTTT. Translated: CASSRGTGLDTQYF.

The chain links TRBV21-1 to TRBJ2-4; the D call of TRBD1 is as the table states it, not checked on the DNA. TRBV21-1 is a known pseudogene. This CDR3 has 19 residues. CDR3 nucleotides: TGTGCCAGCAGCTCTACCGGGACAAAGCAGGTAGGGTGCAAAAACATTCAGTACTTC. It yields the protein CASSSTGTKQVGCKNIQYF.

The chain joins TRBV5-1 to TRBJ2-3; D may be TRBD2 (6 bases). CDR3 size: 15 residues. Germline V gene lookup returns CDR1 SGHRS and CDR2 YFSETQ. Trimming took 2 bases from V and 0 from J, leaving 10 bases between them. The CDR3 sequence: CASSFGGPSTDTQYF. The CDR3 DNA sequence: TGCGCCAGCAGCTTCGGAGGGCCAAGCACAGATACGCAGTATTTT. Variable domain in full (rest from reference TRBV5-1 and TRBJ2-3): KAGVTQTPRYLIKTRGQQVTLSCSPISGHRSVSWYQQTPGQGLQFLFEYFSETQRNKGNFPGRFSGRQFSNSRSEMNVSTLELGDSALYLCASSFGGPSTDTQYFGPGTRLTVL.

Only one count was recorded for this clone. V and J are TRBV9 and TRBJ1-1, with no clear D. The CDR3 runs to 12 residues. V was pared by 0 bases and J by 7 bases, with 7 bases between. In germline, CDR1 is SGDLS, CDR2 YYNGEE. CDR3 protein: CASSVDSGEAFF. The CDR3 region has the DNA TGTGCCAGCAGCGTAGATTCCGGTGAAGCTTTCTTT.

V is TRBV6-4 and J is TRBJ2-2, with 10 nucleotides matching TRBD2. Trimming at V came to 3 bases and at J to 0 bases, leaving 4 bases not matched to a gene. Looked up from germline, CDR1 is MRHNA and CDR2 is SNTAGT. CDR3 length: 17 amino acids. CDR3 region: CASSEAGGFANTGELFF. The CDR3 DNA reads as TGTGCCAGCAGTGAAGCGGGAGGGTTCGCGAACACCGGGGAGCTGTTTTTT.

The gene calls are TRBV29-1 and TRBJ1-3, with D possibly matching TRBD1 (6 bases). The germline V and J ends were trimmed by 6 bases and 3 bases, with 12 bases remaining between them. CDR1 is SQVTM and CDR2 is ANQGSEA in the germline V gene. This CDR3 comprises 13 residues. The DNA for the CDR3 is TGCAGCGTCACCACAGGGAATGGAAACACCATATATTTT. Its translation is CSVTTGNGNTIYF.

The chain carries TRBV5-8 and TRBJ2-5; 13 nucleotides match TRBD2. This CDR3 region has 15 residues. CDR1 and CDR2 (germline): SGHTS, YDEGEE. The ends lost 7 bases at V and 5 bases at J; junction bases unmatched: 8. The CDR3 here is CASVGLAGARETQYF. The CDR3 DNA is TGTGCCAGCGTTGGACTAGCGGGAGCGAGGGAGACCCAGTACTTC.

The CDR3 nucleotides read TGTGCCAGCAGTCCCGGGACAGGCACTGAAGCTTTCTTT. This encodes CASSPGTGTEAFF. The chain links TRBV7-3 to TRBJ1-1, with 8 positions matching TRBD1. The CDR3 consists of 13 residues. Germline trimming cut 6 bases from V and 4 bases from J; bases unmatched to any gene: 4. Per germline, CDR1 SGHTA and CDR2 FQGTGA. The variable domain in full, completed from reference TRBV7-3 and TRBJ1-1, reads GAGVSQTPSNKVTEKGKYVELRCDPISGHTALYWYRQSLGQGPEFLIYFQGTGAADDSGLPNDRFFAVRPEGSVSTLKIQRTERGDSAVYLCASSPGTGTEAFFGQGTRLTVV.

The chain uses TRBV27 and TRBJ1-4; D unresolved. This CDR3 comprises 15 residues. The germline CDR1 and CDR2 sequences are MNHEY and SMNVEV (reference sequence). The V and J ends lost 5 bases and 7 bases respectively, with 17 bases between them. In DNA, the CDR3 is TGTGCCAGCAGTCCCCGGCCGTCGGGTGGTGAAAAACTGTTTTTT. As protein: CASSPRPSGGEKLFF. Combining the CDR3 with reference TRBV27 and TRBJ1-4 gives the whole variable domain EAQVTQNPRYLITVTGKKLTVTCSQNMNHEYMSWYRQDPGLGLRQIYYSMNVEVTDKGDVPEGYKVSRKEKRNFPLILESPSPNQTSLYFCASSPRPSGGEKLFFGSGTQLSVL.

CDR3 sequence: CASSHGRENTGELFF. DNA for the CDR3: TGTGCCAGCAGCCACGGGCGGGAGAACACCGGGGAGCTGTTTTTT. The genes are TRBV7-3 and TRBJ2-2; TRBD2 might be the D (6 bases). In germline, CDR1 is SGHTA, CDR2 FQGTGA. The CDR3 loop spans 15 amino acids. Trimming removed 5 bases at V and 1 base at J, with 11 bases between.

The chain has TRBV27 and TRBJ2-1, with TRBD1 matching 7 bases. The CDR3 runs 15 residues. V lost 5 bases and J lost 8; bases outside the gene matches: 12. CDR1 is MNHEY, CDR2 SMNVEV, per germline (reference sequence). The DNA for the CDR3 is TGTGCCAGCAGTATCACGACAGGGCTCGGCCATGAGCAGTTCTTC. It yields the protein CASSITTGLGHEQFF.

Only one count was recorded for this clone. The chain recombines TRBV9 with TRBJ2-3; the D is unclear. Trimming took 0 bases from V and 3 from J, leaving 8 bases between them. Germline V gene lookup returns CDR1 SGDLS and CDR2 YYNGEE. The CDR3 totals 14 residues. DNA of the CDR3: TGTGCCAGCAGCGTAGGGTCTATTACAGATACGCAGTATTTT. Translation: CASSVGSITDTQYF.

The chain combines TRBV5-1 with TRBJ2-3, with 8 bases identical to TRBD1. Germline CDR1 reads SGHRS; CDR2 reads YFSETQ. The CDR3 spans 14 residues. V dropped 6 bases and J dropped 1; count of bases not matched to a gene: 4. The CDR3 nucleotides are TGCGCCAGCAATATGGACAGGGGCACAGATACGCAGTATTTT. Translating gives CASNMDRGTDTQYF. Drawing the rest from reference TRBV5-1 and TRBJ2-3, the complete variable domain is KAGVTQTPRYLIKTRGQQVTLSCSPISGHRSVSWYQQTPGQGLQFLFEYFSETQRNKGNFPGRFSGRQFSNSRSEMNVSTLELGDSALYLCASNMDRGTDTQYFGPGTRLTVL.

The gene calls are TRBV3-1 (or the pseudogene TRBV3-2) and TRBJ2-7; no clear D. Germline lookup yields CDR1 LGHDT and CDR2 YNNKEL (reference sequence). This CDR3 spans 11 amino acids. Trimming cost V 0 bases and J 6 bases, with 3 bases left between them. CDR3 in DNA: TGTGCCAGCAGCCAAGATCGCGAGCAGTACTTC. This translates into CASSQDREQYF.

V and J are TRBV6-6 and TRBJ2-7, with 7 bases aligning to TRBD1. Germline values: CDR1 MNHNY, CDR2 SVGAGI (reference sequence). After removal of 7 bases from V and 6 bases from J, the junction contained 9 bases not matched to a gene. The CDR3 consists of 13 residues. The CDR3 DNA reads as TGTGCCAGCATTACTATGGACAGGTCCGAGCAGTACTTC. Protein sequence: CASITMDRSEQYF.

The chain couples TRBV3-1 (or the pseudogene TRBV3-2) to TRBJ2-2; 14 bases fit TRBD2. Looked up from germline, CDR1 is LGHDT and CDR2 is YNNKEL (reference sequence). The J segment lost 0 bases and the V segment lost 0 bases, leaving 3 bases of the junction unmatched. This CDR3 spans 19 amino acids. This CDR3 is CASSQEGLAGASNTGELFF. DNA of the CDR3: TGTGCCAGCAGCCAAGAGGGACTAGCGGGAGCCTCGAACACCGGGGAGCTGTTTTTT.

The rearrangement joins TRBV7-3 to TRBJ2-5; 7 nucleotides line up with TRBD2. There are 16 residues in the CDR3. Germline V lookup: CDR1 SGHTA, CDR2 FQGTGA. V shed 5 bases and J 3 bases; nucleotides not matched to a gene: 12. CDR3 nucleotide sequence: TGTGCCAGCAGCAAATCACGCGTAGCGGGCGAAGAGACCCAGTACTTC. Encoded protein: CASSKSRVAGEETQYF.